The clone carrying this TCR beta chain was seen just once. As yet, its antigen is unknown. The source of the sample is a study of cytomegalovirus exposure and HLA in healthy donors. Repertoires were generated with immunoSEQ multiplex PCR, while TCRdb's copy carries only in-frame clones and drops some. This table holds 100,000 to 150,000 clones, approximately 88% found once. Study results and caveats: Most observed TCR sequences were rare, whereas some public TCRs were detected in many donors. High sensitivity and specificity were reportedly achieved when the classifier diagnosed cytomegalovirus status.

Separation from the 666-subject first cohort characterized the roughly 130-subject validation cohort, to which the donors belonged. This TCR came from a man younger than 35 in good health and CMV-seronegative. Source material: PBMCs.

The CDR3: CASSYAYLKTVYEQYF. The DNA for the CDR3 is TGTGCCAGCAGTTACGCGTACTTAAAAACCGTCTACGAGCAGTACTTC. The J gene is TRBJ2-7, the V gene TRBV6-6; D is unclear. Between the trimmed V and J ends, which lost 2 bases and 3 bases, there was a span of 17 bases. Germline loops: CDR1 MNHNY, CDR2 SVGAGI (reference sequence). This CDR3 is 16 amino acids long.